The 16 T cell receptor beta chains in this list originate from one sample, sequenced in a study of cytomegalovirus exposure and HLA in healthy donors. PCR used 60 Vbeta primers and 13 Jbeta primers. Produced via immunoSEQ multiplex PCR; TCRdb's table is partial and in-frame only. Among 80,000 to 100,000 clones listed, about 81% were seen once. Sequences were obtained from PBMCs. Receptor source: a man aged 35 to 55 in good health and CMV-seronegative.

The CDR3 loop is CASSLPGNYGYTF. CDR3 DNA sequence: TGTGCCAGCAGCTTACCAGGGAACTATGGCTACACCTTC. The V call is TRBV7-8, the J call TRBJ1-2; D perhaps matches TRBD1 (5 bases). The CDR3 runs to 13 residues. V was trimmed by 2 bases and J by 2 bases, leaving 6 bases between them. Germline CDR1 is SGHVS and CDR2 is FQNEAQ.

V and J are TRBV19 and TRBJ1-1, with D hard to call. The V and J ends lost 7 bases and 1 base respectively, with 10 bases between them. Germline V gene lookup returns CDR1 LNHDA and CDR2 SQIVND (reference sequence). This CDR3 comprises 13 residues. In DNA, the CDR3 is TGTGCCAGTAAACCCAGGCAGAACACTGAAGCTTTCTTT. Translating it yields CASKPRQNTEAFF.

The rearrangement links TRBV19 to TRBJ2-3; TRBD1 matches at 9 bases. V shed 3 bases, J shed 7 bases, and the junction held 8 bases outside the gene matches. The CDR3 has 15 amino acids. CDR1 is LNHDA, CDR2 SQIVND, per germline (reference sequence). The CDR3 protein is CASSMATGGGNTQYF. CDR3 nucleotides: TGTGCCAGTAGTATGGCGACAGGGGGGGGTAATACGCAGTATTTT.

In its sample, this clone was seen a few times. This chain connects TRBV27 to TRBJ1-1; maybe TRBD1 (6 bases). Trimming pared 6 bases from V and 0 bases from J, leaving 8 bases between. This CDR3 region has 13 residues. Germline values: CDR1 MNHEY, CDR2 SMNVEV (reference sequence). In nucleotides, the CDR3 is TGTGCCAGCAGGAGGGGGATGAACACTGAAGCTTTCTTT. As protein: CASRRGMNTEAFF.

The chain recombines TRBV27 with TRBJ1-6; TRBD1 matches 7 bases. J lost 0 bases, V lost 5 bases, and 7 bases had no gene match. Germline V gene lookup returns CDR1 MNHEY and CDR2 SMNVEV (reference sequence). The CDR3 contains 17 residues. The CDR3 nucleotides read TGTGCCAGCAGTGGGGGACAGATCAGCTCCTATAATTCACCCCTCCACTTT. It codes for CASSGGQISSYNSPLHF.

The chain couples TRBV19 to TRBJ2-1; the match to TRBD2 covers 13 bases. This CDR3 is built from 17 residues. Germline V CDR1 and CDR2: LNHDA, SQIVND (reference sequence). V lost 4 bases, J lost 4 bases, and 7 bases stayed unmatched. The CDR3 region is CASSKPGTSGIYNEQFF. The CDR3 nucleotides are TGTGCCAGTAGTAAACCAGGGACTAGCGGGATATACAATGAGCAGTTCTTC. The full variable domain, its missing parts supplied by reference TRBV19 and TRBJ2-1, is DGGITQSPKYLFRKEGQNVTLSCEQNLNHDAMYWYRQDPGQGLRLIYYSQIVNDFQKGDIAEGYSVSREKKESFPLTVTSAQKNPTAFYLCASSKPGTSGIYNEQFFGPGTRLTVL.

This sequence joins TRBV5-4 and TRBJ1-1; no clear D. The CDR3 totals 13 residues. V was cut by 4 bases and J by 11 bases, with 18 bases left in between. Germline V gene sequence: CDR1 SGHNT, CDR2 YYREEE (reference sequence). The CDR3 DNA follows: TGTGCCAGCAGCCCAAACAGAATCCGCGGGGCTTTCTTT. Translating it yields CASSPNRIRGAFF.

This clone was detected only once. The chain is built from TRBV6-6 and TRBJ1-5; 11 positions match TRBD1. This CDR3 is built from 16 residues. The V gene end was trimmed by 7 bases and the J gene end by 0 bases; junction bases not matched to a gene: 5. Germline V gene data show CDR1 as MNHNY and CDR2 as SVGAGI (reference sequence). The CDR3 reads CASMDRGPYSNQPQHF. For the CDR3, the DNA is TGTGCCAGCATGGACAGGGGGCCTTATAGCAATCAGCCCCAGCATTTT.

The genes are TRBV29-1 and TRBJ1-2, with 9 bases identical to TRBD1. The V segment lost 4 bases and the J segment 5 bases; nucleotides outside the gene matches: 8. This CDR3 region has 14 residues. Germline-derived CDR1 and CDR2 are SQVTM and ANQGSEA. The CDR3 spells CSVGEQGAGYGYTF. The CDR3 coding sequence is TGCAGCGTTGGGGAACAGGGGGCTGGGTATGGCTACACCTTC. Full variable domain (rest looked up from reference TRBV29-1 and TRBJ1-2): SAVISQKPSRDICQRGTSLTIQCQVDSQVTMMFWYRQQPGQSLTLIATANQGSEATYESGFVIDKFPISRPNLTFSTLTVSNMSPEDSSIYLCSVGEQGAGYGYTFGSGTRLTVV.

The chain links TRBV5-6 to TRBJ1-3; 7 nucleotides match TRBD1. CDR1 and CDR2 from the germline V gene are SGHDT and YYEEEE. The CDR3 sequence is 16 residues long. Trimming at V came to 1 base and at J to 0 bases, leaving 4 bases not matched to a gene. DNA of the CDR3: TGTGCCAGCAGCTTGCGGGGACAGCTCTCTGGAAACACCATATATTTT. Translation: CASSLRGQLSGNTIYF.

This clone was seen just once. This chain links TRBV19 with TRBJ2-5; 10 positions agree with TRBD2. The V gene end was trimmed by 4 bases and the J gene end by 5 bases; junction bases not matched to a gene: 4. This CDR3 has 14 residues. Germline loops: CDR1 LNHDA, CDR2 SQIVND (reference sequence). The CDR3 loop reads CASSKGLAVETQYF. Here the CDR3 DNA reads TGTGCCAGTAGTAAAGGACTAGCGGTGGAGACCCAGTACTTC.

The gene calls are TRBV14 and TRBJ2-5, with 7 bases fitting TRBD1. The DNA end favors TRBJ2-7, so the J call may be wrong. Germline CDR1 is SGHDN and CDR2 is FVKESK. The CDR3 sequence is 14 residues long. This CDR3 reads CASSPRTGGSEQYF. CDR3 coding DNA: TGTGCCAGCAGCCCTCGGACAGGCGGTTCCGAGCAGTACTTC.

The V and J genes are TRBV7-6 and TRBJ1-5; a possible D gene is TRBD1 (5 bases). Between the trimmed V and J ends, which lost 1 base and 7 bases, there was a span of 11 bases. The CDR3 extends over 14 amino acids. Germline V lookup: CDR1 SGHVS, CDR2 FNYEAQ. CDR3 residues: CASSLGPGEQPQHF. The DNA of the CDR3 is TGTGCCAGCAGCTTAGGACCGGGGGAACAGCCCCAGCATTTT.

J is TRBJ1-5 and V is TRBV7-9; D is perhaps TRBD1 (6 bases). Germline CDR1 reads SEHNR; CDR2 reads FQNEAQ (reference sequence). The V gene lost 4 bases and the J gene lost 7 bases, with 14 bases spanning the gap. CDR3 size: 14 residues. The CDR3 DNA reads TGTGCCAGCAGCTCCGAGGGGGTAGGCCAGCCCCAGCATTTT. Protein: CASSSEGVGQPQHF.

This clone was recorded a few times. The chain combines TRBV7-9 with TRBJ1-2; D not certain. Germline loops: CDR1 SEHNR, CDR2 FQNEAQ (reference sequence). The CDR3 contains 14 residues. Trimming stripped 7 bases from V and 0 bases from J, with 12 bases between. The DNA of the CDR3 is TGTGCCAGCACCTCAGCGTCGTCTAACTATGGCTACACCTTC. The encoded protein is CASTSASSNYGYTF.

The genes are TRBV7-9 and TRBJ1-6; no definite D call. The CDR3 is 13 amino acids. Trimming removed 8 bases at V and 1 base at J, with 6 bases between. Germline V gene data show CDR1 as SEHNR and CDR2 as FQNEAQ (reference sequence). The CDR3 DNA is TGTGCCAGCCGCTCATCCTATAATTCACCCCTCCACTTT. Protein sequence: CASRSSYNSPLHF. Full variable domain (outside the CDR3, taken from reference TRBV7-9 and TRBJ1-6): DTGVSQNPRHKITKRGQNVTFRCDPISEHNRLYWYRQTLGQGPEFLTYFQNEAQLEKSRLLSDRFSAERPKGSFSTLEIQRTEQGDSAMYLCASRSSYNSPLHFGNGTRLTVT.